This is a list of T cell receptor beta chains from one sample in a study of cytomegalovirus exposure and HLA in healthy donors. The protocol was immunoSEQ multiplex PCR, while the TCRdb copy is restricted to in-frame clones and leaves out a portion. The data include some 180,000 clones; the top ten clones carry under 6.5%. The sample was PBMCs. The receptor set was obtained from a man aged 30 to 45 in good health and CMV-seronegative. Each CDR3 is given with its conserved first and last residue. The order of the fields is D gene, V gene, J gene, CDR3 protein, CDR3 DNA. A D gene is named only where the DNA matches it firmly.

TRBD2	TRBV27	TRBJ2-1	CASRDPGGANYNEQFF	TGTGCCAGCAGGGACCCCGGGGGGGCTAACTACAATGAGCAGTTCTTC
-	TRBV6-1	TRBJ1-2	CASSPLGQTGYGYTF	TGTGCCAGCAGCCCCCTCGGACAGACAGGCTATGGCTACACCTTC
-	TRBV2	TRBJ1-2	CATQMDTPYF	TGTGCCACCCAAATGGACACCCCATACTTC
-	TRBV6-1	TRBJ1-2	CASSGGEGYTF	TGTGCCAGCAGTGGCGGAGAAGGCTACACCTTC
TRBD1	TRBV23-1	TRBJ2-7	CASSQQDRGYEQYF	TGCGCCAGCAGTCAACAGGACAGGGGTTACGAGCAGTACTTC
-	TRBV10-1	TRBJ2-3	CASSLGQTTSTDTQYF	TGCGCCAGCAGTCTCGGACAGACAACTAGCACAGATACGCAGTATTTT
-	TRBV5-1	TRBJ1-3	CASSRGHVDSFSGNTIYF	TGCGCCAGCAGCCGAGGTCACGTTGATTCTTTCTCTGGAAACACCATATATTTT
TRBD2	TRBV2	TRBJ2-5	CASSARLSGEGETQYF	TGTGCCAGCAGTGCCCGACTCAGCGGGGAGGGGGAGACCCAGTACTTC
TRBD2	TRBV7-2	TRBJ2-5	CASSLVTAGGGTQYF	TGTGCCAGCAGCTTAGTTACGGCGGGAGGAGGGACCCAGTACTTC
-	TRBV5-4	TRBJ2-7	CASSLGVGGAYEQYF	TGTGCCAGCAGCTTGGGCGTTGGGGGGGCGTACGAGCAGTACTTC
TRBD2	TRBV27	TRBJ2-6	CASQPGGVAGANVLTF	TGTGCCAGCCAGCCCGGGGGGGTCGCTGGGGCCAACGTCCTGACTTTC
-	TRBV25-1	TRBJ2-2	CASSELGELFF	TGTGCCAGCAGTGAACTAGGGGAGCTGTTTTTT
TRBD1	TRBV7-6	TRBJ2-7	CASSGGTGNSYEQYF	TGTGCCAGCAGCGGAGGGACAGGCAACTCCTACGAGCAGTACTTC
TRBD1	TRBV28	TRBJ2-3	CASSLSGQGIYFTDTQYF	TGTGCCAGCAGTTTATCGGGACAGGGAATCTATTTCACAGATACGCAGTATTTT
-	TRBV28	TRBJ1-1	CASTKSGSNTEAFF	TGTGCCAGCACAAAAAGCGGTTCGAACACTGAAGCTTTCTTT
-	TRBV7-3	TRBJ2-3	CASSLGPGRAADTQYF	TGTGCCAGCAGCTTAGGCCCGGGAAGGGCTGCAGATACGCAGTATTTT
TRBD2	TRBV10-1	TRBJ2-2	CASSDLAGGPRTGELFF	TGCGCCAGCAGTGATTTAGCGGGAGGGCCTCGGACCGGGGAGCTGTTTTTT
-	TRBV28	TRBJ1-1	CASRRGGNTEAFF	TGTGCCAGCAGAAGGGGGGGAAACACTGAAGCTTTCTTT
-	TRBV19	TRBJ1-1	CASSLHISGTEAFF	TGTGCCAGTAGCCTTCACATCTCAGGCACTGAAGCTTTCTTT
-	TRBV4-2	TRBJ1-5	CASRQLGVGQPQHF	TGTGCCAGCAGACAACTAGGGGTTGGGCAGCCCCAGCATTTT
TRBD1	TRBV19	TRBJ1-6	CASSPLLGQGDNSPLHF	TGTGCCAGTAGTCCCCTCCTCGGACAGGGAGATAATTCACCCCTCCACTTT
TRBD1	TRBV5-4	TRBJ2-3	CASSWDRTGRSSTQYF	TGTGCCAGCAGCTGGGACAGGACGGGTCGGAGTTCGACGCAGTATTTT
TRBD1	TRBV28	TRBJ1-1	CASRSDRANTEAFF	TGTGCCAGCAGATCGGACAGGGCGAACACTGAAGCTTTCTTT
TRBD2	TRBV2	TRBJ2-1	CATLDSGRAFYEQFF	TGTGCCACCCTAGACAGCGGGAGGGCCTTCTATGAGCAGTTCTTC
TRBD1	TRBV6-5	TRBJ2-2	CASTTGPTGELFF	TGTGCCAGCACGACAGGGCCGACCGGGGAGCTGTTTTTT
TRBD2	TRBV5-1	TRBJ2-5	CASSFGGTGLGETQYF	TGCGCCAGCAGCTTCGGGGGGACGGGACTGGGGGAGACCCAGTACTTC
-	TRBV11-3	TRBJ1-2	CASSLDEAALGGAFF	TGTGCCAGCAGCTTAGATGAGGCAGCATTAGGAGGGGCCTTCTTC
TRBD2	TRBV11-2	TRBJ2-3	CASSFRLAGGSTDTQYF	TGTGCCAGCAGCTTCAGACTAGCGGGAGGGAGCACAGATACGCAGTATTTT
TRBD1	TRBV9	TRBJ2-7	CASSGRDRVNEQYF	TGTGCCAGCAGCGGCCGGGACAGGGTGAACGAGCAGTACTTC
-	TRBV19	TRBJ1-2	CASSQPQGNYGYTF	TGTGCCAGTAGCCAGCCCCAGGGTAACTATGGCTACACCTTC
TRBD1	TRBV5-4	TRBJ2-1	CASRLDRPSHNEQFF	TGTGCCAGCAGGTTGGACAGGCCAAGCCACAATGAGCAGTTCTTC
-	TRBV19	TRBJ1-6	CASSASSRVESPLHF	TGTGCCAGTAGTGCCAGCTCACGGGTGGAGTCACCCCTCCACTTT
TRBD2	TRBV29-1	TRBJ2-7	CSVEESLAGGDYEQYF	TGCAGCGTTGAAGAGTCGCTAGCGGGAGGGGACTACGAGCAGTACTTC
-	TRBV9	TRBJ1-3	CASSPQRSGGNTIYF	TGTGCCAGCAGCCCCCAGCGGTCAGGAGGAAACACCATATATTTT
TRBD1	TRBV27	TRBJ1-5	CASSFNKGTGETQHF	TGTGCCAGCAGTTTCAATAAGGGGACAGGGGAGACCCAGCATTTT
-	TRBV19	TRBJ1-3	CASSVGLNSGNTIYF	TGTGCCAGTAGCGTCGGACTGAACTCTGGAAACACCATATATTTT
-	TRBV7-2	TRBJ1-2	CASSLAAGLPLDTF	TGTGCCAGCAGCTTAGCAGCGGGACTGCCTTTGGACACCTTC
TRBD2	TRBV6-1	TRBJ2-7	CASSEFSGLAGGGEQYF	TGTGCCAGCAGTGAATTTTCGGGACTAGCGGGGGGAGGTGAGCAGTACTTC
-	TRBV5-6	TRBJ1-3	CASSRTARSGNTIYF	TGTGCCAGCAGCCGGACAGCGCGCTCTGGAAACACCATATATTTT
-	TRBV19	TRBJ2-3	CASSIRAAPFSGRSSTDTQYF	TGTGCCAGTAGTATTAGGGCGGCACCCTTTAGCGGTCGGTCTAGCACAGATACGCAGTATTTT
TRBD1	TRBV7-9	TRBJ2-6	CASSTWTGGSGANVLTF	TGTGCCAGCAGCACATGGACAGGGGGCTCTGGGGCCAACGTCCTGACTTTC